The 25 T cell receptor beta chains reported below all come from one sample, sequenced in a study of cytomegalovirus exposure and HLA in healthy donors. Vbeta (60) and Jbeta (13) primers were used in the PCR. Using immunoSEQ multiplex PCR, the repertoire was profiled, and TCRdb retains in-frame clones only, with some absent. The sample consists of roughly 200,000 clones, roughly 9.5% of them appearing once. Source material: PBMCs. These receptors came from a woman aged 25 to 39 in good health and CMV-seropositive.

This clone was observed a handful of times. The V call is TRBV6-1, the J call TRBJ1-5; no clear D gene. CDR3 length: 11 residues. Germline V lookup: CDR1 MNHNS, CDR2 SASEGT. V lost 3 bases to trimming and J lost 8 bases, with 5 bases between them. The CDR3 sequence is CASSDTKPQHF. For the CDR3, the DNA is TGTGCCAGCAGTGACACAAAGCCCCAGCATTTT.

This clone has only a few counts. The rearrangement joins TRBV6-5 to TRBJ1-1; D remains ambiguous. The V gene lost 2 bases and the J gene lost 9 bases, with 10 bases spanning the gap. Germline-derived CDR1 and CDR2 are MNHEY and SVGAGI. The CDR3 extends over 12 amino acids. CDR3 region: CASSYTGGKAFF. The DNA for the CDR3 is TGTGCCAGCAGTTACACCGGAGGGAAAGCTTTCTTT.

This clone was counted between two and nine times. V usage is TRBV5-1 and J usage is TRBJ1-1, with a weak D call TRBD1 (6 bases). The V gene lost 4 bases and the J gene lost 9 bases, with 10 bases spanning the gap. CDR1 is SGHRS and CDR2 is YFSETQ in the germline V gene. There are 11 residues in the CDR3. CDR3 sequence (DNA): TGCGCCAGCAGCGAACAGGGAAAAGCTTTCTTT. Protein product: CASSEQGKAFF.

This clone was seen only a few times. The CDR3 sequence: CASSLGQREQYF. The CDR3 region has the DNA TGTGCCAGCAGCCTGGGACAGAGGGAGCAGTACTTC. The chain combines TRBV7-9 with TRBJ2-7, with 7 bases fitting TRBD1. This CDR3 spans 12 amino acids. V trimming: 5 bases; J trimming: 7 bases; junction bases outside the gene matches: 5. In germline, CDR1 is SEHNR, CDR2 FQNEAQ (reference sequence). Complete variable domain (other parts from reference TRBV7-9 and TRBJ2-7): DTGVSQNPRHKITKRGQNVTFRCDPISEHNRLYWYRQTLGQGPEFLTYFQNEAQLEKSRLLSDRFSAERPKGSFSTLEIQRTEQGDSAMYLCASSLGQREQYFGPGTRLTVT.

This clone has only a few counts. The chain is built from TRBV19 and TRBJ1-4, with 7 bases fitting TRBD1. Germline values: CDR1 LNHDA, CDR2 SQIVND (reference sequence). The V and J ends lost 7 bases and 0 bases, in that order; junction bases with no gene match: 5. This CDR3 comprises 15 residues. Here the CDR3 reads CASKRDSATNEKLFF. The DNA for the CDR3 is TGTGCCAGTAAAAGGGACAGCGCAACTAATGAAAAACTGTTTTTT.

This clone is labeled as medium-sized. This specimen includes other DNA sequences encoding the same CDR3. The gene calls are TRBV5-1 and TRBJ2-3; D unresolved. This CDR3 has 14 residues. Trimming pared 1 base from V and 2 bases from J, leaving 8 bases between. Germline V gives CDR1 SGHRS, CDR2 YFSETQ. The chain's CDR3 is CASSLSQITDTQYF. The CDR3, as DNA: TGCGCCAGCAGCTTGAGTCAGATCACAGATACGCAGTATTTT.

The chain couples TRBV2 to TRBJ2-5; D might be TRBD1 (5 bases). The J call may be in error: the DNA end matches TRBJ2-7 better. CDR1 is SNHLY and CDR2 is FYNNEI in the germline V gene. The CDR3 totals 14 residues. CDR3 sequence reads: CASSEGQGASEQYF. The CDR3 DNA reads TGTGCCAGCAGTGAAGGGCAGGGTGCAAGCGAGCAGTACTTC.

The chain carries TRBV27 and TRBJ2-2; a weak D match, TRBD2 (6 bases). Trimming removed 3 bases from V and 2 bases from J, with 13 bases in between. The CDR3 runs 16 residues. CDR1 and CDR2 (germline): MNHEY, SMNVEV (reference sequence). The CDR3 sequence is CASSLYGTPNTGELFF. The CDR3 bases are TGTGCCAGCAGTTTGTATGGGACTCCTAACACCGGGGAGCTGTTTTTT.

The sample holds a few counts of this clone. V usage is TRBV7-6 and J usage is TRBJ2-3, with a tentative D call TRBD2 (7 bases). This CDR3 spans 17 amino acids. From germline, CDR1 is SGHVS and CDR2 FNYEAQ. V dropped 2 bases and J dropped 5 bases, with 20 bases sitting between them. The CDR3: CASSLKLGGVPQDTQYF. DNA for the CDR3: TGTGCCAGCAGCTTAAAGTTAGGGGGGGTACCCCAAGATACGCAGTATTTT. The variable domain in full, completed from reference TRBV7-6 and TRBJ2-3, reads GAGVSQSPRYKVTKRGQDVALRCDPISGHVSLYWYRQALGQGPEFLTYFNYEAQQDKSGLPNDRFSAERPEGSISTLTIQRTEQRDSAMYRCASSLKLGGVPQDTQYFGPGTRLTVL.

Written as DNA, the CDR3 is TGTGCCAGCAGCTCAGGGGGCCAATCCTACGAGCAGTACTTC. Translation gives CASSSGGQSYEQYF. The rearrangement uses TRBV5-4 and TRBJ2-7, with TRBD1 matching 8 bases. Germline V gene lookup returns CDR1 SGHNT and CDR2 YYREEE (reference sequence). The CDR3 runs 14 residues. J gave up 1 base and V 3 bases, and 3 bases lay outside the gene matches.

This chain connects TRBV7-9 to TRBJ1-4, with 10 nucleotides matching TRBD1. Trimming removed 3 bases from V and 8 bases from J; junction bases left unmatched: 0. CDR3 length: 13 amino acids. CDR1 SEHNR and CDR2 FQNEAQ come from the germline V gene (reference sequence). The CDR3 spells CASSLTGGEKLFF. As DNA, the CDR3 is TGTGCCAGCAGCTTGACAGGGGGCGAAAAACTGTTTTTT.

The chain joins TRBV4-1 to TRBJ1-2; D remains unclear. Germline CDR1 is MGHRA and CDR2 is YSYEKL. The CDR3 is 14 amino acids. V lost 3 bases and J lost 0, with 8 bases in between. The CDR3 is CASSQVQSNYGYTF. The CDR3 DNA sequence: TGCGCCAGCAGCCAGGTCCAGTCTAACTATGGCTACACCTTC.

J is TRBJ2-5 and V is TRBV4-1, with 7 bases aligning to TRBD2. Germline loops: CDR1 MGHRA, CDR2 YSYEKL. V lost 0 bases and J lost 6; bases outside the gene matches: 10. The CDR3 consists of 16 residues. CDR3 DNA sequence: TGCGCCAGCAGCCAAGAAGGGACTACTAAGGGGAAGACCCAGTACTTC. Translation gives CASSQEGTTKGKTQYF.

V usage is TRBV6-6 and J usage is TRBJ2-4, with D possibly matching TRBD1 (5 bases). The CDR3 is made up of 14 amino acids. Germline loops: CDR1 MNHNY, CDR2 SVGAGI (reference sequence). Deletions cut 4 bases from V and 3 bases from J, with 10 bases between. The CDR3 nucleotides are TGTGCCAGCAGTTTAGGGCAGGGCAAAAACATTCAGTACTTC. This encodes CASSLGQGKNIQYF.

This clone was picked up a small number of times. The chain is built from TRBV11-2 and TRBJ2-7; TRBD2 agrees at 12 bases. The CDR3 runs 15 residues. V dropped 5 bases and J dropped 2; count of bases not matched to a gene: 4. Germline V gene data show CDR1 as SGHAT and CDR2 as FQNNGV. The CDR3 protein is CASSPSGRGTYEQYF. CDR3 DNA: TGTGCCAGCAGCCCTAGCGGGAGGGGGACCTACGAGCAGTACTTC. The full variable domain, in which reference TRBV11-2 and TRBJ2-7 provide the parts outside the CDR3, is EAGVAQSPRYKIIEKRQSVAFWCNPISGHATLYWYQQILGQGPKLLIQFQNNGVVDDSQLPKDRFSAERLKGVDSTLKIQPAKLEDSAVYLCASSPSGRGTYEQYFGPGTRLTVT.

The rearrangement links TRBV10-2 to TRBJ2-7; TRBD2 might be the D (6 bases). The germline gives CDR1 WSHSY, CDR2 SAAADI. CDR3 size: 19 residues. Trimming left V 4 bases short and J 0 bases short, with 25 bases between. As DNA, the CDR3 is TGCGCCAGCAGTGTCGATGGATACTCTAGCGCTTATACCTCCTACGAGCAGTACTTC. Translation gives CASSVDGYSSAYTSYEQYF.

This clone was seen only a few times. The CDR3, as DNA: TGCGCCAGCAGCTTGTGGCAGGGTTCAAGATTGAACACTGAAGCTTTCTTT. Its translation is CASSLWQGSRLNTEAFF. The rearrangement links TRBV5-1 to TRBJ1-1; maybe TRBD1 (5 bases). The CDR3 runs to 17 residues. From germline, CDR1 is SGHRS and CDR2 YFSETQ. Between the trimmed V and J ends, which lost 1 base and 0 bases, there was a span of 16 bases. Combining the CDR3 with reference TRBV5-1 and TRBJ1-1 gives the whole variable domain KAGVTQTPRYLIKTRGQQVTLSCSPISGHRSVSWYQQTPGQGLQFLFEYFSETQRNKGNFPGRFSGRQFSNSRSEMNVSTLELGDSALYLCASSLWQGSRLNTEAFFGQGTRLTVV.

The gene calls are TRBV7-3 and TRBJ2-3; TRBD2 matches at 12 bases. V lost 4 bases to trimming and J lost 6 bases; unmatched junction nucleotides: 5. Germline lookup yields CDR1 SGHTA and CDR2 FQGTGA. The CDR3 loop spans 15 amino acids. The DNA for the CDR3 is TGTGCCAGCAGCTCTAGCGGGAGGGGTTGGGATACGCAGTATTTT. Its protein product is CASSSSGRGWDTQYF.

The V gene is TRBV27, the J gene TRBJ2-7; TRBD1 agrees at 7 bases. Per germline, CDR1 MNHEY and CDR2 SMNVEV (reference sequence). This CDR3 comprises 16 residues. V was pared by 6 bases and J by 0 bases, with 11 bases of the junction left unmatched. In DNA form, the CDR3 reads TGTGCCAGCAGACCGGACAGGTGGGGGCACTCCTACGAGCAGTACTTC. It yields the protein CASRPDRWGHSYEQYF.

The rearrangement joins TRBV6-1 to TRBJ1-1; D uncertain. This CDR3 contains 12 residues. V lost 0 bases and J 8 bases, leaving 7 bases between the germline ends. Germline lookup yields CDR1 MNHNS and CDR2 SASEGT. CDR3 in amino acids: CASSEARSEAFF. The CDR3 DNA is TGTGCCAGCAGTGAAGCCAGGTCAGAAGCTTTCTTT.

This sequence joins TRBV14 and TRBJ2-2; TRBD2 agrees at 11 bases. The germline CDR1 and CDR2 sequences are SGHDN and FVKESK. CDR3 length: 18 amino acids. J was trimmed by 0 bases and V by 2 bases; bases with no gene match: 5. The CDR3 is CASSQRTSGSANTGELFF. The CDR3 DNA follows: TGTGCCAGCAGCCAAAGGACTAGCGGGTCCGCGAACACCGGGGAGCTGTTTTTT.

This clone was observed a handful of times. V usage is TRBV14 and J usage is TRBJ2-1, with TRBD2 as a possible D gene (6 bases). V dropped 0 bases and J dropped 0 bases, with 9 bases sitting between them. The CDR3 is made up of 16 amino acids. Germline V CDR1 and CDR2: SGHDN, FVKESK. CDR3 amino acids: CASSQEEGISYNEQFF. As DNA, the CDR3 is TGTGCCAGCAGCCAAGAGGAGGGGATCTCCTACAATGAGCAGTTCTTC.

This clone was seen a few times. The chain employs TRBV5-1 and TRBJ2-7; 7 bases line up with TRBD2. The CDR3 length is 15 residues. Germline-derived CDR1 and CDR2 are SGHRS and YFSETQ. J lost 4 bases, V lost 3 bases, and 10 bases had no gene match. CDR3 protein: CASSSQRETKYEQYF. The CDR3 nucleotides read TGCGCCAGCAGCTCCCAGCGGGAAACGAAATACGAGCAGTACTTC.

The gene calls are TRBV29-1 and TRBJ1-1; D is unresolved. Germline CDR1 SQVTM, CDR2 ANQGSEA. V was pared by 4 bases and J by 1 base, with 7 bases between. This CDR3 comprises 12 residues. CDR3 nucleotide sequence: TGCAGCGTTGCAAGCGGGAACACTGAAGCTTTCTTT. Translating gives CSVASGNTEAFF.

The chain links TRBV7-3 to TRBJ1-5; D unclear. Germline V gene lookup returns CDR1 SGHTA and CDR2 FQGTGA. The CDR3 sequence is 13 residues long. V lost 3 bases and J lost 0, with 3 bases in between. CDR3 sequence: CASSFNSNQPQHF. The CDR3 DNA sequence: TGTGCCAGCAGCTTCAATAGCAATCAGCCCCAGCATTTT.